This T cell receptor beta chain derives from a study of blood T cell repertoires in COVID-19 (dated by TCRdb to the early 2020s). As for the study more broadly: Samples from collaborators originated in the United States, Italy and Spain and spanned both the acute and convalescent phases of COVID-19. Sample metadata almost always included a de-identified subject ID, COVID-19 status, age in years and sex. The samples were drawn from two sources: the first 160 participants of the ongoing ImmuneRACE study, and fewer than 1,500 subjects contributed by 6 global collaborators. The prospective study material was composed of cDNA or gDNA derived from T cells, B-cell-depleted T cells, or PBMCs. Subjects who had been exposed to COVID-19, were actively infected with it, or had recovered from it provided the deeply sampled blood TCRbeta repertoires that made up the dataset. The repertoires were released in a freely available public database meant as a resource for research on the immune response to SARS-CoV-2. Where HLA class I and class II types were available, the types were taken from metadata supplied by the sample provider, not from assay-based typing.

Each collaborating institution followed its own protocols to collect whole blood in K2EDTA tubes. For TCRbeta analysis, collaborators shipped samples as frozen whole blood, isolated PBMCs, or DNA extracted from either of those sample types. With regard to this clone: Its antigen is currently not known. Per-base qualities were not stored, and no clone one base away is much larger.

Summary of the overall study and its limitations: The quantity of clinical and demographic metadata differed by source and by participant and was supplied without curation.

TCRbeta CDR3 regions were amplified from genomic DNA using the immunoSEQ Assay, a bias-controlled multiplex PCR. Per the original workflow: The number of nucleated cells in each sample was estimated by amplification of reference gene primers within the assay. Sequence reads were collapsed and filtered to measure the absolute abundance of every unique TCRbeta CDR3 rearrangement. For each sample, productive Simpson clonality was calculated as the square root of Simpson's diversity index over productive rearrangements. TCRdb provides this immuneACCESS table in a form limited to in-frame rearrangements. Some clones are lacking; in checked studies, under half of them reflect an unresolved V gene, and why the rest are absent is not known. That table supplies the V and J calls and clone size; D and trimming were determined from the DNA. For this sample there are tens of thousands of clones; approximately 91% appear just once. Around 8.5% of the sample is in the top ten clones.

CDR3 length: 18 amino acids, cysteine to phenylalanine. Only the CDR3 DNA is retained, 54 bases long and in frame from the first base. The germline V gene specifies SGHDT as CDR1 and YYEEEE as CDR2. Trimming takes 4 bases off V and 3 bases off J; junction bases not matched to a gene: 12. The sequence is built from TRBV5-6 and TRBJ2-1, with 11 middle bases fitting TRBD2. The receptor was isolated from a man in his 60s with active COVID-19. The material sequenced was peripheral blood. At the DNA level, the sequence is TGTGCCAGCAGCCCCGTGGGGCCCGGGACTAGCGGCTACAATGAGCAGTTCTTC. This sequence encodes CASSPVGPGTSGYNEQFF.